The entry below describes one T cell receptor beta chain. Cohort placement rested on clinical history that participants reported themselves. Generated by immunoSEQ multiplex PCR, the TCRdb table keeps only in-frame clones and is missing some. The sample has about 240,000 clones, approximately 86% seen once. This sample is drawn from a study of blood T cell repertoires in COVID-19. Study-level information: Specimens from acute and convalescent COVID-19 originated in the United States, Italy and Spain.

V lost 8 bases, J lost 3 bases, and 4 bases stayed unmatched. CDR3 length: 14 amino acids. Germline CDR1 is SGHRS and CDR2 is YFSETQ. Sequencing was performed on PBMCs or T cells enriched from blood (not recorded which). V and J are TRBV5-1 and TRBJ2-3; TRBD2 aligns across 12 bases. This sequence was found in a woman between 35 and 50 years old with acute COVID-19. Here the CDR3 DNA reads TGCGCCAGAACCGGGACTAGCGGGACAGATACGCAGTATTTT. Its protein product is CARTGTSGTDTQYF.